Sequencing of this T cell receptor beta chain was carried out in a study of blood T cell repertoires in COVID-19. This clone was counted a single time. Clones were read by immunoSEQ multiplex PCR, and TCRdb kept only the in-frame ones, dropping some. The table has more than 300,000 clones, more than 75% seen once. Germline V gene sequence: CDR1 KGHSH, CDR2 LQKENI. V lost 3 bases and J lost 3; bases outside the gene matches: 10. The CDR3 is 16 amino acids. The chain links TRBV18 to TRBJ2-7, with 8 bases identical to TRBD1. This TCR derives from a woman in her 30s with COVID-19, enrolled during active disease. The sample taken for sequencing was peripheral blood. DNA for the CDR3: TGTGCCAGCTCACCTGAGAACAGGGGGAAAAGCTACGAGCAGTACTTC. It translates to CASSPENRGKSYEQYF. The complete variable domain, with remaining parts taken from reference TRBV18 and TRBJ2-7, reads NAGVMQNPRHLVRRRGQEARLRCSPMKGHSHVYWYRQLPEEGLKFMVYLQKENIIDESGMPKERFSAEFPKEGPSILRIQQVVRGDSAAYFCASSPENRGKSYEQYFGPGTRLTVT.